The next 18 T cell receptor beta chains were all read from a single sample in a study of multiple sclerosis patients with progressive multifocal leukoencephalopathy. Here immunoSEQ multiplex PCR was the method, and the copy in TCRdb shows in-frame clones only, minus some. The sample includes 25,000 to 35,000 clones, 88% of them seen just once. Time point: before natalizumab initiation. Input material: PBMCs. These receptors came from a human donor with multiple sclerosis.

V is TRBV5-1 and J is TRBJ2-3; tentative D call: TRBD1 (6 bases). The CDR3 loop spans 16 amino acids. Trimming stripped 4 bases from V and 1 base from J, with 16 bases between. CDR1 and CDR2 (germline): SGHRS, YFSETQ. The CDR3 here is CASSNTGTSGTDTQYF. The CDR3 nucleotides read TGCGCCAGCAGCAATACAGGGACCAGTGGCACAGATACGCAGTATTTT.

This rearrangement joins TRBV27 to TRBJ2-2, with 10 bases lining up with TRBD2. The CDR3 loop spans 17 amino acids. V shed 6 bases, J shed 6 bases, and the junction held 13 bases outside the gene matches. The germline gives CDR1 MNHEY, CDR2 SMNVEV (reference sequence). The CDR3 nucleotides are TGTGCCAGCAGAATCTCATTAGCGGGGGGCCCACCCGGGGAGCTGTTTTTT. Encoded protein: CASRISLAGGPPGELFF.

The sample holds a few counts of this clone. This chain joins TRBV5-4 and TRBJ1-2, with 9 bases lining up with TRBD1. Germline values: CDR1 SGHNT, CDR2 YYREEE (reference sequence). CDR3 length equals 15 residues. The V gene end was trimmed by 1 base and the J gene end by 7 bases; junction bases not matched to a gene: 8. The CDR3: CASSLPGDRVGGYTF. DNA for the CDR3: TGTGCCAGCAGCTTGCCCGGGGACAGGGTGGGTGGCTACACCTTC.

V gene TRBV11-3 combines with J gene TRBJ2-3; 9 bases line up with TRBD1. V shed 3 bases, J shed 6 bases, and the junction held 7 bases outside the gene matches. The CDR3 spans 15 residues. Germline V gene sequence: CDR1 SGHNT, CDR2 YENEEA. CDR3 amino acids: CASSLGQGLPDTQYF. The CDR3, as DNA: TGTGCCAGCAGCTTGGGACAGGGCCTTCCGGATACGCAGTATTTT.

This chain connects TRBV14 to TRBJ2-3; possibly TRBD1 for D (5 bases). V lost 4 bases, J lost 2 bases, and 10 bases lay in between. From germline, CDR1 is SGHDN and CDR2 FVKESK. This CDR3 contains 14 residues. The CDR3 sequence is CASSRTRTTDTQYF. CDR3 bases: TGTGCCAGCAGCCGGACACGTACCACAGATACGCAGTATTTT.

The CDR3 region has the DNA TGTGCCAGCAGCTTCCCAGGGCGGGAAGCCCAGTACTTC. Its protein is CASSFPGREAQYF. The V gene is TRBV5-4, the J gene TRBJ2-5; tentatively, D is TRBD2 (6 bases). V was cut by 2 bases and J by 9 bases, with 14 bases left in between. The germline V gene has CDR1 SGHNT and CDR2 YYREEE (reference sequence). This CDR3 contains 13 residues.

The chain links TRBV18 to TRBJ2-6; D not certain. Looked up from germline, CDR1 is KGHSH and CDR2 is LQKENI. CDR3 length equals 13 residues. V shed 8 bases and J shed 0 bases, with 5 bases lying between them. The chain's CDR3 is CASLSSGANVLTF. The CDR3 DNA is TGTGCCAGCCTGAGCTCTGGGGCCAACGTCCTGACTTTC.

The chain combines TRBV28 with TRBJ1-2; unclear D gene. The CDR3 length is 14 residues. Trimming took 2 bases from V and 1 from J, leaving 8 bases between them. Germline V gives CDR1 MDHEN, CDR2 SYDVKM. The chain's CDR3 is CASSLPQINYGYTF. The CDR3 nucleotides are TGTGCCAGCAGTTTACCCCAGATTAACTATGGCTACACCTTC.

This chain connects TRBV5-6 to TRBJ2-3; TRBD2 aligns across 10 bases. Germline V gene data show CDR1 as SGHDT and CDR2 as YYEEEE. The CDR3 loop spans 17 amino acids. Unmatched junction bases numbered 9, after V lost 4 bases and J lost 1 base. For the CDR3, the DNA is TGTGCCAGCAGCCTTAGCGGGGGGCGGTTTGGCACAGATACGCAGTATTTT. As protein: CASSLSGGRFGTDTQYF.

The chain joins TRBV6-6 to TRBJ2-1; D may match TRBD1 or TRBD2 (5 bases each). V lost 8 bases to trimming and J lost 0 bases, with 14 bases between them. Germline values: CDR1 MNHNY, CDR2 SVGAGI (reference sequence). The CDR3 spans 15 residues. CDR3 in amino acids: CASGGWILSYNEQFF. The CDR3 DNA is TGTGCCAGCGGGGGTTGGATTCTCTCCTACAATGAGCAGTTCTTC.

The chain has TRBV11-2 and TRBJ2-5, with D perhaps TRBD1 (5 bases). CDR1 is SGHAT, CDR2 FQNNGV, per germline. Trimming cost V 4 bases and J 1 base, with 13 bases left between them. The CDR3 is made up of 15 amino acids. The CDR3 nucleotides read TGTGCCAGCAGCTCAATAGGACAAACCCAAGAGACCCAGTACTTC. It is translated as CASSSIGQTQETQYF.

This clone was counted only a few times. The chain links TRBV2 to TRBJ2-5, with D possibly being TRBD2 (6 bases). Trimming stripped 10 bases from V and 1 base from J, with 10 bases between. The CDR3 spans 12 residues. Germline loops: CDR1 SNHLY, CDR2 FYNNEI. The CDR3 protein is CANAGFQETQYF. The CDR3 DNA sequence: TGTGCCAACGCGGGGTTCCAAGAGACCCAGTACTTC.

The genes are TRBV5-1 and TRBJ1-6; D not certain. The ends were cut back, 4 bases at V and 14 bases at J, with 16 bases in the middle. The V gene's germline CDR1 is SGHRS and CDR2 YFSETQ. This CDR3 spans 13 amino acids. For the CDR3, the DNA is TGCGCCAGCAGCCTCGTGGGTCGACCCACCCTCCACTTT. It encodes CASSLVGRPTLHF.

This chain links TRBV25-1 with TRBJ1-2, with D hard to call. Germline lookup yields CDR1 MGHDK and CDR2 SYGVNS. CDR3 size: 14 residues. With 2 bases removed from V and 3 bases from J, the gap between germline ends came to 10 bases. CDR3 sequence: CASSETTVYYGYTF. The CDR3 DNA reads TGTGCCAGCAGTGAAACAACAGTGTACTATGGCTACACCTTC.

This clone was recorded only once. The chain links TRBV5-1 to TRBJ2-3; 7 bases are a match to TRBD1. V shed 5 bases, J shed 0 bases, and the junction held 6 bases outside the gene matches. The CDR3 is 15 residues long. CDR1 and CDR2 from the germline V gene are SGHRS and YFSETQ. The CDR3 coding sequence is TGCGCCAGCAGTCTCAGACAGGGTAGCACAGATACGCAGTATTTT. Translating gives CASSLRQGSTDTQYF.

The chain combines TRBV11-3 with TRBJ2-7; D not certain. V shed 4 bases and J shed 4 bases, with 11 bases lying between them. The CDR3 runs to 13 residues. Per the germline V gene, CDR1 is SGHNT and CDR2 is YENEEA. The CDR3 loop is CASSSMGGYEQYF. DNA of the CDR3: TGTGCCAGCAGCTCTATGGGTGGGTACGAGCAGTACTTC.

The CDR3 loop is CASSSTEYGYTF. In DNA, the CDR3 is TGTGCCAGCAGCTCGACGGAGTATGGCTACACCTTC. The chain links TRBV6-6 to TRBJ1-2; D not resolved. Per germline, CDR1 MNHNY and CDR2 SVGAGI (reference sequence). This CDR3 contains 12 residues. Trimming pared 6 bases from V and 5 bases from J, leaving 10 bases between.

CDR3 sequence (DNA): TGTGCCAGCACACAAGACCTACAACGGACTGGTACAGGAGCTTTCTTT. It specifies CASTQDLQRTGTGAFF. V usage is TRBV5-4 and J usage is TRBJ1-1; possible D gene TRBD1, 5 bases. V lost 6 bases, J lost 10 bases, and 28 bases lay in between. This CDR3 region has 16 residues. In germline, CDR1 is SGHNT, CDR2 YYREEE (reference sequence). Together with reference TRBV5-4 and TRBJ1-1, the CDR3 gives the full variable domain: ETGVTQSPTHLIKTRGQQVTLRCSSQSGHNTVSWYQQALGQGPQFIFQYYREEENGRGNFPPRFSGLQFPNYSSELNVNALELDDSALYLCASTQDLQRTGTGAFFGQGTRLTVV.